A selection of T cell receptor beta chains follows, all from one sample in a study of blood T cell repertoires in COVID-19. The repertoire was sequenced with immunoSEQ multiplex PCR; TCRdb's copy has only in-frame clones and lacks some. The sample carries hundreds of thousands of clones, around 82% recorded once. Sequencing used PBMCs or T cells enriched from blood (not recorded which). The receptors were sampled from a woman in her 50s who had been exposed to COVID-19. Both conserved end residues are part of each CDR3. The listing skips clone size in some rows; elsewhere it reads once, few, many or a size class.

>.|TRBJ1-2|TRBV9
CASSQTGAYGYTF
>.|TRBJ1-2|TRBV19
CASSIDLGTAFNYGYTF
>.|TRBJ1-5|TRBV5-8
CASSLDSGQGNQPQHF
>.|TRBJ1-1|TRBV7-3
CASSLFLNTEAFF
>once|TRBJ1-1|TRBV4-1
CASSQVQRGPEAFF
>.|TRBJ2-1|TRBV5-6
CASSLGEVRHYNEQFF
>.|TRBJ1-2|TRBV2
CASSEESGIIYGYTF
>.|TRBJ1-1|TRBV2
CASSLEGSTEAFF
>.|TRBJ1-5|TRBV2
CASSVQGANQPQHF
>.|TRBJ1-5|TRBV9
CASSPGPKNQPQHF
>.|TRBJ1-5|TRBV5-6
CASSSRQANQPQHF
>few|TRBJ1-5|TRBV7-9
CASSSGTGDLQPQHF
>.|TRBJ1-1|TRBV4-1
CASESGSGGTEAFF
>.|TRBJ2-1|TRBV9
CASSPSGGSYNEQFF
>once|TRBJ2-3|TRBV10-3
CAISESRGDTDTQYF